This T cell receptor beta chain is from a study of cytomegalovirus exposure and HLA in healthy donors. V was shortened by 3 bases and J by 1 base, with 10 bases between the two germline ends. Germline values: CDR1 SGDLS, CDR2 YYNGEE. The CDR3 spans 14 residues. Vbeta (60) and Jbeta (13) primers were used in the PCR. Clones were read by immunoSEQ multiplex PCR, and TCRdb kept only the in-frame ones, dropping some. This repertoire shows around 80,000 clones, more than 50% found once; its top ten account for roughly 4.4%. The chain combines TRBV9 with TRBJ1-1, with D maybe TRBD1 (5 bases). This receptor was obtained from a male donor in good health and CMV-seropositive. Sequencing was performed on PBMCs. CDR3 loop: CASSALDTNTEAFF. The CDR3 DNA sequence: TGTGCCAGCAGCGCCCTGGACACGAACACTGAAGCTTTCTTT. The whole variable domain, remainder taken from reference TRBV9 and TRBJ1-1, is DSGVTQTPKHLITATGQRVTLRCSPRSGDLSVYWYQQSLDQGLQFLIQYYNGEERAKGNILERFSAQQFPDLHSELNLSSLELGDSALYFCASSALDTNTEAFFGQGTRLTVV.